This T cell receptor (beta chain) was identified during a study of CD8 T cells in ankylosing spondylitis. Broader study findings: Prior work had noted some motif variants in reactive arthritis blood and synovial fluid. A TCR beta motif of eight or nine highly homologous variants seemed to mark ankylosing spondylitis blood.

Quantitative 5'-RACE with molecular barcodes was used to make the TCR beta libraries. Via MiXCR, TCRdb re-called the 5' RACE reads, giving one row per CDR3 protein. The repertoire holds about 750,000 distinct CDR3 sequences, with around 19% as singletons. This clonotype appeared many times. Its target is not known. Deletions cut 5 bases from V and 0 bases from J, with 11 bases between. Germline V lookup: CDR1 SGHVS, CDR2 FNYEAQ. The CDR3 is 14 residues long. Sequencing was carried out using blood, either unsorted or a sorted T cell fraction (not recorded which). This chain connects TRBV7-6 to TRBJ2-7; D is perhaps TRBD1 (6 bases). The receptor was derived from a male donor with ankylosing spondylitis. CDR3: CASSPRTDSYEQYF. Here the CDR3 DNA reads TGTGCCAGCAGCCCTAGGACAGACTCCTACGAGCAGTACTTC.